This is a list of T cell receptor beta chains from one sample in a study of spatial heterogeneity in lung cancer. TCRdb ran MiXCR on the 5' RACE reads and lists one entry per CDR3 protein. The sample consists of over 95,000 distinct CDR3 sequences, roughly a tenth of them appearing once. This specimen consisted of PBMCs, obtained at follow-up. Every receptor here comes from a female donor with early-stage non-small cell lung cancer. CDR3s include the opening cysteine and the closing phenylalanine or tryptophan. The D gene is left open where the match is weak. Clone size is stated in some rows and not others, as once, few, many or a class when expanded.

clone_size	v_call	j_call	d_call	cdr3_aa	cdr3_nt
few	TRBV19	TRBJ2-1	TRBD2	CASSPPAGGPQTIRQFF	TGTGCCAGTAGTCCACCAGCGGGAGGGCCTCAAACTATCCGTCAGTTCTTC
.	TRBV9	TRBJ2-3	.	CASSGRVSSTDTQYF	TGTGCCAGCAGCGGACGGGTGTCTAGCACAGATACGCAGTATTTT
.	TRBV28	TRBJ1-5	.	CASSTPYRNQPQHF	TGTGCCAGCTCAACTCCCTACCGCAATCAGCCCCAGCATTTT
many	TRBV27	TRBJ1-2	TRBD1	CASSPTGTGKGKGYTF	TGTGCCAGCAGTCCGACCGGGACAGGGAAGGGAAAAGGCTACACCTTC
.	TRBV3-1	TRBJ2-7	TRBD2	CASSQSLAGVNEQYF	TGTGCCAGCAGCCAATCCCTAGCGGGAGTAAACGAGCAGTACTTC
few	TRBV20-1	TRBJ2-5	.	CSAANQETQYF	TGCAGTGCTGCAAATCAAGAGACCCAGTACTTC
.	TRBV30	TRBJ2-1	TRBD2	CAWSGGLDNEQFF	TGTGCCTGGAGTGGGGGACTAGACAATGAGCAGTTCTTC
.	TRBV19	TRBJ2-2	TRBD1	CASSLWTGSGELFF	TGTGCCAGTAGTCTCTGGACAGGCAGCGGGGAGCTGTTTTTT
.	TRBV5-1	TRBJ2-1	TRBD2	CASSSSSGPRSEQFF	TGCGCCAGCAGCTCTTCTAGCGGGCCACGATCTGAGCAGTTCTTC
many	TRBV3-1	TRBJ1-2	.	CASSQVGVRYGYTF	TGTGCCAGCAGCCAAGTAGGGGTTCGCTATGGCTACACCTTC
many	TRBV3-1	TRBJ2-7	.	CASSQEAPYEQYF	TGTGCCAGCAGCCAAGAGGCACCGTACGAGCAGTACTTC
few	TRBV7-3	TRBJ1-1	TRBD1	CASSLGQGHTEAFF	TGTGCCAGCAGCCTAGGACAGGGACACACTGAAGCTTTCTTT
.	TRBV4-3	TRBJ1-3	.	CASSQDFGATGNTIYF	TGCGCCAGCAGCCAAGATTTCGGGGCTACTGGAAACACCATATATTTT
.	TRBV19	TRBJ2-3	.	CASSIGTYSGEGTDTQYF	TGTGCCAGTAGTATAGGGACGTATTCCGGGGAAGGAACAGATACGCAGTATTTT
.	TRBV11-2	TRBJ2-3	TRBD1	CASSLDRGTNTDTQYF	TGTGCCAGCAGCTTAGACAGGGGGACGAATACAGATACGCAGTATTTT
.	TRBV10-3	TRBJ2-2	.	CAISERVIGELFF	TGTGCCATCAGTGAGAGGGTGATCGGGGAGCTGTTTTTT
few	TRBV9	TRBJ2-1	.	CASSAAPPGPVGNEQFF	TGTGCCAGCAGCGCTGCTCCCCCGGGACCCGTGGGAAATGAGCAGTTCTTC
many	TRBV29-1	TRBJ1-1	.	CSVDPVMNTEAFF	TGCAGCGTTGATCCAGTTATGAACACTGAAGCTTTCTTT
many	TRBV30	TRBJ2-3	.	CAWSYGSTDTQYF	TGTGCCTGGAGTTACGGGAGCACAGATACGCAGTATTTT
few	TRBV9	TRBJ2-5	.	CASSASSVQETQYF	TGTGCCAGCAGCGCATCTAGCGTTCAAGAGACCCAGTACTTC
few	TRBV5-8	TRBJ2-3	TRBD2	CASSLGLAGNTDTQYF	TGTGCCAGCAGCTTAGGACTAGCGGGTAACACAGATACGCAGTATTTT
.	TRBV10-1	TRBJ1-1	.	CASSVNRETEAFF	TGCGCCAGCAGCGTAAACAGGGAAACTGAAGCTTTCTTT
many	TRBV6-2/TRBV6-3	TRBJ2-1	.	CASRADGKTYNEQFF	TGTGCCAGCAGAGCAGACGGCAAAACCTACAATGAGCAGTTCTTC
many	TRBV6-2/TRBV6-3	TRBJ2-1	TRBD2	CASSYTSGRYNEQFF	TGTGCCAGCAGTTACACTAGCGGGAGATACAATGAGCAGTTCTTC
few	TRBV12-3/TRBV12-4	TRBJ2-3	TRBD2	CASSTNTGLAGVTDTQYF	TGTGCCAGCAGCACCAACACGGGACTAGCGGGAGTTACAGATACGCAGTATTTT
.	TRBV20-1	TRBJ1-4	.	CSASQGAANEKLFF	TGCAGTGCTAGTCAAGGGGCGGCTAATGAAAAACTGTTTTTT
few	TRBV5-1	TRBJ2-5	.	CASSDGGRVQETQYF	TGCGCCAGCAGCGATGGTGGAAGGGTCCAAGAGACCCAGTACTTC
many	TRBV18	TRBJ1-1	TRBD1	CASSPREARGHTEAFF	TGTGCCAGCTCACCACGGGAAGCCAGGGGGCACACTGAAGCTTTCTTT
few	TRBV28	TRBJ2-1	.	CATGGLSYNEQFF	TGTGCCACCGGCGGACTGAGCTACAATGAGCAGTTCTTC
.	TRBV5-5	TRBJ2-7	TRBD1	CASSPETGISYEQYF	TGTGCCAGCAGCCCAGAGACAGGGATATCCTACGAGCAGTACTTC
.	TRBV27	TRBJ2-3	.	CASRSGFPTDTRYF	TGTGCCAGCAGGAGCGGGTTTCCCACAGATACGCGGTATTTT
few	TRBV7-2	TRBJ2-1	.	CASGGNYNEQFF	TGTGCCAGCGGTGGGAACTACAATGAGCAGTTCTTC